Following are 23 T cell receptor beta chains from one sample sequenced in a study of OX40 agonist ivuxolimab in advanced cancers. Produced via immunoSEQ multiplex PCR; TCRdb's table is partial and in-frame only. The profile shows under 40,000 clones, about three quarters of them singletons. This material consisted of CD4+ or CD8+ T cells sorted from blood, taken in a trial of the OX40 agonist ivuxolimab. The origin of the receptors is an adult with an advanced solid tumor such as melanoma, head and neck, liver or kidney cancer.

This clone has only one observation. V is TRBV6-1 and J is TRBJ1-5; TRBD1 matches at 8 bases. After removal of 3 bases from V and 8 bases from J, the junction contained 6 bases not matched to a gene. CDR1 MNHNS and CDR2 SASEGT come from the germline V gene. The CDR3 loop spans 14 amino acids. The chain's CDR3 is CASSDGAGGKPQHF. CDR3 nucleotides: TGTGCCAGCAGTGACGGGGCAGGGGGCAAGCCCCAGCATTTT.

CDR3 loop: CASNPGQDNYGKLFF. DNA of the CDR3: TGTGCCAGCAACCCCGGACAGGACAACTACGGAAAACTGTTTTTT. The rearrangement uses TRBV28 and TRBJ1-4, with 7 positions matching TRBD1. CDR3 length equals 15 residues. Germline trimming cut 7 bases from V and 10 bases from J; bases unmatched to any gene: 15. Germline lookup yields CDR1 MDHEN and CDR2 SYDVKM.

The chain joins TRBV7-9 to TRBJ1-4; a weak D match, TRBD1 (5 bases). The germline V gene has CDR1 SEHNR and CDR2 FQNEAQ (reference sequence). This CDR3 comprises 16 residues. The V end was cut by 3 bases, the J end by 8 bases, with 19 bases between. The chain's CDR3 is CASSFGRRGRDEKLFF. The CDR3 DNA reads TGTGCCAGCAGCTTCGGACGGCGTGGACGGGACGAAAAACTGTTTTTT.

By share, this clone ranks as large. The chain recombines TRBV5-6 with TRBJ1-5; maybe TRBD1 (5 bases). CDR3 length equals 16 residues. Germline CDR1 is SGHDT and CDR2 is YYEEEE. Between the trimmed V and J ends, which lost 2 bases and 7 bases, there was a span of 19 bases. The CDR3 DNA is TGTGCCAGCAGCTTTGGGGGACCGCGATTCACCCAGCCCCAGCATTTT. The encoded protein is CASSFGGPRFTQPQHF.

This clone has a single count. The CDR3, as DNA: TGTGCCAGAAGCTCATGGGGAGCTAGAGAGCAGTTCTTC. It is translated as CARSSWGAREQFF. The V gene is TRBV5-3, the J gene TRBJ2-1, with D possibly TRBD2 on 5 matching bases. TRBV5-3 is annotated as an ORF whose role is uncertain. V lost 3 bases to trimming and J lost 10 bases, with 14 bases between them. This CDR3 region has 13 residues.

The chain combines TRBV27 with TRBJ1-2, with 7 bases fitting TRBD1. Germline CDR1 MNHEY, CDR2 SMNVEV (reference sequence). V gave up 6 bases and J gave up 8 bases; unmatched junction bases: 15. The CDR3 consists of 15 residues. The DNA for the CDR3 is TGTGCCAGCAGGCCCCTGGACAGGCCTCTGGGGGGCTACACCTTC. This sequence encodes CASRPLDRPLGGYTF.

The chain links TRBV29-1 to TRBJ2-5; 8 bases line up with TRBD2. The J call may be faulty, since TRBJ2-7 better matches the DNA end. The CDR3 runs to 14 residues. Germline loops: CDR1 SQVTM, CDR2 ANQGSEA. CDR3 protein: CSVEPGLGRHEQYF. CDR3 sequence (DNA): TGCAGCGTTGAACCGGGACTAGGTAGACACGAGCAGTACTTC.

The V call is TRBV30, the J call TRBJ2-3; TRBD2 agrees at 10 bases. Germline loops: CDR1 GTSNPN, CDR2 SVGIG (reference sequence). The CDR3 totals 15 residues. J gave up 6 bases and V 3 bases, and 9 bases lay outside the gene matches. The CDR3 region has the DNA TGTGCCTGGAGACCCAGCGGGAGGGCCGGGGATACGCAGTATTTT. Encoded protein: CAWRPSGRAGDTQYF.

V usage is TRBV2 and J usage is TRBJ1-2; D perhaps matches TRBD1 (5 bases). Germline loops: CDR1 SNHLY, CDR2 FYNNEI. There are 14 residues in the CDR3. Trimming took off 5 bases at V and 4 bases at J, with 14 bases between the two ends. CDR3 DNA sequence: TGTGCCAGCAGTCTGGGACGAGATAGCTATGGCTACACCTTC. It is translated as CASSLGRDSYGYTF.

This chain connects TRBV11-2 to TRBJ2-2, with 14 bases lining up with TRBD2. This CDR3 has 18 amino acids. After removal of 5 bases from V and 3 bases from J, the junction contained 8 bases not matched to a gene. Germline V CDR1 and CDR2: SGHAT, FQNNGV. CDR3 nucleotides: TGTGCCAGCAGCCCAGGGACTAGCGGGGGACAGTACACCGGGGAGCTGTTTTTT. This gives the protein CASSPGTSGGQYTGELFF.

This chain joins TRBV4-1 and TRBJ1-1, with D perhaps matching TRBD1 (6 bases). This CDR3 has 13 amino acids. Trimming removed 6 bases from V and 2 bases from J, with 10 bases in between. CDR1 and CDR2 (germline): MGHRA, YSYEKL. CDR3 sequence reads: CASSQGSNTEAFF. CDR3 in DNA: TGCGCCAGCAGTCAGGGGTCCAACACTGAAGCTTTCTTT.

The chain employs TRBV11-2 and TRBJ2-2, with D possibly being TRBD2 (6 bases). This CDR3 contains 15 residues. V was cut by 3 bases and J by 4 bases, with 12 bases left in between. Germline V lookup: CDR1 SGHAT, CDR2 FQNNGV. CDR3 sequence: CASSFGEVPTGELFF. CDR3 coding DNA: TGTGCCAGCAGCTTCGGGGAGGTCCCCACCGGGGAGCTGTTTTTT.

The gene calls are TRBV2 and TRBJ1-4; no definite D call. V was clipped by 2 bases and J by 8 bases, with 6 bases between them. Germline-derived CDR1 and CDR2 are SNHLY and FYNNEI. This CDR3 is 12 amino acids long. CDR3: CASSESTEKLFF. CDR3 sequence (DNA): TGTGCCAGCAGTGAAAGTACGGAAAAACTGTTTTTT.

The chain carries TRBV5-4 and TRBJ2-2; D ambiguous. Trimming left V 0 bases short and J 0 bases short, with 9 bases between. The CDR3 covers 16 residues. Germline V gives CDR1 SGHNT, CDR2 YYREEE (reference sequence). For the CDR3, the DNA is TGTGCCAGCAGCTTGGGGCAGGATACGAACACCGGGGAGCTGTTTTTT. Translating it yields CASSLGQDTNTGELFF. Full variable domain (remainder filled in from reference TRBV5-4 and TRBJ2-2): ETGVTQSPTHLIKTRGQQVTLRCSSQSGHNTVSWYQQALGQGPQFIFQYYREEENGRGNFPPRFSGLQFPNYSSELNVNALELDDSALYLCASSLGQDTNTGELFFGEGSRLTVL.

The rearrangement links TRBV7-2 to TRBJ1-5; maybe TRBD1 (6 bases). V lost 5 bases and J 8 bases, leaving 13 bases between the germline ends. The CDR3 spans 13 residues. CDR1 is SGHTA, CDR2 FQGNSA, per germline. This CDR3 reads CASSLGGVKPQHF. CDR3 DNA sequence: TGTGCCAGCAGCCTAGGGGGGGTGAAGCCCCAGCATTTT.

This clone has just a few counts. The V call is TRBV7-8, the J call TRBJ2-5, with 8 bases that match TRBD2. The end of the DNA is better explained by TRBJ2-7, so the J call may be wrong. The CDR3 has 15 amino acids. Germline V CDR1 and CDR2: SGHVS, FQNEAQ. The CDR3 is CASSLAPSGSHEQYF. CDR3 bases: TGTGCCAGCAGCTTAGCGCCTAGCGGGTCCCACGAGCAGTACTTC.

The gene calls are TRBV5-1 and TRBJ2-3; 11 bases map to TRBD2. The germline CDR1 and CDR2 sequences are SGHRS and YFSETQ. This CDR3 spans 15 amino acids. Losses at the gene ends were 4 bases for V and 4 bases for J; bases not matched to a gene: 5. The DNA of the CDR3 is TGCGCCAGCAGCCCGGGGACTAGCGGCCCAGATACGCAGTATTTT. It specifies CASSPGTSGPDTQYF.

This clone was seen once. J is TRBJ2-7 and V is TRBV6-1; 8 bases fit TRBD2. With 7 bases clipped from V and 2 bases from J, the junction kept 10 bases outside the gene matches. Germline CDR1 MNHNS, CDR2 SASEGT. This CDR3 is 15 amino acids long. The CDR3 DNA reads TGTGCCAGCACCAACGGAGGCGGGGGGACCTACGAGCAGTACTTC. Its translation is CASTNGGGGTYEQYF.

This chain connects TRBV7-2 to TRBJ2-1, with 7 positions matching TRBD2. CDR1 is SGHTA and CDR2 is FQGNSA in the germline V gene. V gave up 6 bases and J gave up 9 bases; unmatched junction bases: 14. The CDR3 length is 15 residues. CDR3 sequence reads: CASSSPLGTKSEQFF. CDR3 nucleotide sequence: TGTGCCAGCAGTTCCCCTCTCGGGACTAAGAGTGAGCAGTTCTTC. Full variable domain (remainder filled in from reference TRBV7-2 and TRBJ2-1): GAGVSQSPSNKVTEKGKDVELRCDPISGHTALYWYRQSLGQGLEFLIYFQGNSAPDKSGLPSDRFSAERTGGSVSTLTIQRTQQEDSAVYLCASSSPLGTKSEQFFGPGTRLTVL.

The CDR3 region has the DNA TGCGCCAGCAGCCAGGCCTCAATGAAACAAGAGACCCAGTACTTC. It codes for CASSQASMKQETQYF. The rearrangement uses TRBV4-1 and TRBJ2-5, with unresolved D. This CDR3 spans 15 amino acids. V gave up 3 bases and J gave up 2 bases, with 13 bases separating them. Germline CDR1 and CDR2: MGHRA and YSYEKL.

This clone was seen only a few times. The chain joins TRBV19 to TRBJ2-3, with 7 bases aligning to TRBD1. J was trimmed by 4 bases and V by 10 bases; bases with no gene match: 8. Germline lookup yields CDR1 LNHDA and CDR2 SQIVND (reference sequence). CDR3 size: 13 residues. The CDR3 is CATGDSQPDTQYF. The DNA for the CDR3 is TGTGCCACCGGGGACAGTCAGCCAGATACGCAGTATTTT.

The gene calls are TRBV10-3 and TRBJ2-3; 10 nucleotides line up with TRBD2. This CDR3 has 14 amino acids. Germline V gene sequence: CDR1 ENHRY, CDR2 SYGVKD. Unmatched junction bases numbered 8, after V lost 10 bases and J lost 4 bases. CDR3 nucleotide sequence: TGTGCCACAGTACTAGCGGGATGGGCAGATACGCAGTATTTT. Encoded protein: CATVLAGWADTQYF.

This clone was seen more than once but under ten times. This chain links TRBV6-6 with TRBJ1-5; no definite D call. The germline CDR1 and CDR2 sequences are MNHNY and SVGAGI (reference sequence). The CDR3 runs 15 residues. Trimming took off 4 bases at V and 4 bases at J, with 14 bases between the two ends. Here the CDR3 reads CASSSRTVGNQPQHF. The CDR3 DNA sequence: TGTGCCAGCAGTTCACGGACGGTAGGGAATCAGCCCCAGCATTTT.